This T cell receptor beta chain was recovered during a study of T-cell reconstitution after alpha-beta-depleted transplantation in children. Construction of the TCRbeta library involved unique molecular identifiers. TCRdb used MiXCR to reprocess the PCR reads, holding one entry per CDR3 protein. The data hold 300,000 to 400,000 distinct CDR3 sequences, with roughly 16% observed a single time. This clonotype came up many times. Its antigen is currently unknown. Overall study results and limits: A year had passed since transplant, and T-cell counts and diversity by then came mostly from newly produced T cells.

Trimming left V 4 bases short and J 2 bases short, with 11 bases between. CDR1 and CDR2 (germline): SQVTM, ANQGSEA. This CDR3 comprises 13 residues. Here the sequenced sample was PBMCs, mostly from graft donor cells, taken 360 days after TCRalphabeta/CD19-depleted stem cell transplant. The receptor's source is a male patient aged 2-10 years who had a stem cell transplant for acute lymphoblastic leukemia, so the T cells may come from the graft donor. V and J are TRBV29-1 and TRBJ1-1; D remains unclear. CDR3 nucleotide sequence: TGCAGCGTTGCCCATCGGACCAACACTGAAGCTTTCTTT. Its translation: CSVAHRTNTEAFF.